This TCR beta chain was identified during a study of blood T cell repertoires in COVID-19. Turning to the study itself: Researchers got acute and convalescent COVID-19 samples from the United States, Italy and Spain.

Using immunoSEQ multiplex PCR, the repertoire was profiled, and TCRdb retains in-frame clones only, with some absent. The sample includes 250,000 or so clones, approximately 83% of them seen just once. This CDR3 comprises 14 residues. CDR1 MDHEN and CDR2 SYDVKM come from the germline V gene. V gave up 3 bases and J gave up 2 bases, with 10 bases separating them. The age range of participants was about 18 to 95 years, with residence in about 25 US areas. Participants reported their clinical history, and cohort assignment relied on those reports. For recovered donors of Cohort 3, there were two negative PCRs, clearance, or symptom resolution.

This sequence originates from a woman aged 45-65 years who had recovered from COVID-19. Sample: PBMCs or T cells enriched from blood (not recorded which). The gene calls are TRBV28 and TRBJ1-1, with D maybe TRBD1 (5 bases). The CDR3 DNA reads as TGTGCCAGCAGTTTCCCCAGGGCCAACACTGAAGCTTTCTTT. Translation: CASSFPRANTEAFF.